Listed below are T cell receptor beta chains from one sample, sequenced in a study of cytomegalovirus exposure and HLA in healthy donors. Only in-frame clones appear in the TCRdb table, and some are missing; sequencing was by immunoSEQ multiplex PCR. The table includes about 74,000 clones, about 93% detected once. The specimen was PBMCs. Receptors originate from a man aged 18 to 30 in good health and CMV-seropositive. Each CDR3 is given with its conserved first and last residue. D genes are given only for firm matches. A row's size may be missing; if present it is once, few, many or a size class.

CAIIGGTEAFF	TGTGCCATTATAGGGGGCACTGAAGCTTTCTTT	-	-	TRBJ1-1	TRBV19
CASTFLADEQYF	TGTGCCAGCACCTTCCTAGCCGACGAGCAGTACTTC	-	-	TRBJ2-7	TRBV11-2
CASSAGLAGGDNEQFF	TGCGCCAGCAGTGCGGGACTAGCGGGAGGGGACAATGAGCAGTTCTTC	TRBD2	-	TRBJ2-1	TRBV10-1
CASSPGTSAYEQYF	TGTGCCAGCAGTCCCGGGACTAGCGCCTACGAGCAGTACTTC	TRBD2	once	TRBJ2-7	TRBV6-5
CASRSLTGAANQPQHF	TGCGCCAGCAGGTCCTTAACAGGGGCGGCCAATCAGCCCCAGCATTTT	TRBD1	-	TRBJ1-5	TRBV4-1
CASSIPAAMNTEAFF	TGTGCCAGCAGTATCCCCGCGGCCATGAACACTGAAGCTTTCTTT	-	-	TRBJ1-1	TRBV28
CASSKSPHSMVNQPQHF	TGTGCCAGCAGCAAAAGCCCCCATAGCATGGTCAATCAGCCCCAGCATTTT	-	-	TRBJ1-5	TRBV21-1
CASSPDRARWSNQPQHF	TGTGCCAGCAGCCCCGACAGGGCGCGCTGGAGCAATCAGCCCCAGCATTTT	TRBD1	-	TRBJ1-5	TRBV7-2
CASRPGNTGELFF	TGTGCCAGCAGACCAGGAAACACCGGGGAGCTGTTTTTT	-	-	TRBJ2-2	TRBV6-5
CASRPRRGTGELFF	TGTGCCAGCAGGCCCCGGAGGGGCACCGGGGAGCTGTTTTTT	-	-	TRBJ2-2	TRBV19
CASSSMREAGNTIYF	TGTGCCAGCAGTTCGATGCGAGAGGCTGGAAACACCATATATTTT	-	-	TRBJ1-3	TRBV27
CASSLIRLAGGGYNEQFF	TGTGCCAGCAGTTTAATCCGCCTAGCGGGAGGAGGGTACAATGAGCAGTTCTTC	TRBD2	-	TRBJ2-1	TRBV27
CASSQPSGNEQFF	TGTGCCAGCAGCCAACCTAGCGGGAATGAGCAGTTCTTC	TRBD2	-	TRBJ2-1	TRBV4-2
CASSLGGAYGYTF	TGTGCCAGCAGCTTAGGGGGCGCCTATGGCTACACCTTC	-	-	TRBJ1-2	TRBV11-2
CASSEARGYNEQFF	TGTGCCAGCAGTGAAGCGCGCGGTTACAATGAGCAGTTCTTC	-	-	TRBJ2-1	TRBV2
CASNSLAGGNEQFF	TGTGCCAGCAATTCACTAGCGGGAGGGAATGAGCAGTTCTTC	TRBD2	once	TRBJ2-1	TRBV5-6
CASSRGFTEQFF	TGTGCCAGCAGTAGGGGTTTCACTGAGCAGTTCTTC	-	-	TRBJ2-1	TRBV28
CASSPTDTKRGEQFF	TGTGCCAGCAGCCCAACGGACACAAAACGGGGGGAGCAGTTCTTC	-	-	TRBJ2-1	TRBV7-8
CASSSGTGAPGELFF	TGTGCCAGCAGCTCCGGGACAGGGGCCCCCGGGGAGCTGTTTTTT	TRBD1	-	TRBJ2-2	TRBV5-6
CASSLGWTGGNREEKLFF	TGTGCCAGCAGCTTAGGATGGACAGGGGGGAATAGAGAAGAAAAACTGTTTTTT	TRBD1	once	TRBJ1-4	TRBV7-9
CASSQDNSGANVLTF	TGTGCCAGCAGCCAAGACAACTCTGGGGCCAACGTCCTGACTTTC	-	medium-sized	TRBJ2-6	TRBV4-2
CASSLKPTNYGYTF	TGTGCCAGCAGCTTAAAGCCCACTAACTATGGCTACACCTTC	-	once	TRBJ1-2	TRBV7-9
CASSPEESTEAFF	TGTGCCAGCAGCCCGGAGGAAAGCACTGAAGCTTTCTTT	-	-	TRBJ1-1	TRBV2
CASSLGGSRNTEAFF	TGCGCCAGCAGCTTGGGAGGGAGTCGGAACACTGAAGCTTTCTTT	-	-	TRBJ1-1	TRBV5-1
CASSMGQPTYSNQPQHF	TGTGCCAGTAGTATGGGACAGCCAACTTATAGCAATCAGCCCCAGCATTTT	TRBD1	once	TRBJ1-5	TRBV19
CASSLRRGSLNTIYF	TGTGCCAGCAGCCTGAGAAGGGGGAGTCTGAACACCATATATTTT	-	few	TRBJ1-3	TRBV6-5
CAWSGGSGFYEQYF	TGTGCCTGGAGTGGGGGTAGCGGCTTCTACGAGCAGTACTTC	-	-	TRBJ2-7	TRBV30
CASSYTSGRVGNEQFF	TGTGCCAGCAGCTACACTAGCGGGAGGGTAGGCAATGAGCAGTTCTTC	TRBD2	-	TRBJ2-1	TRBV5-8
CASSLLAGGTDTQYF	TGTGCCAGTAGTCTGCTAGCTGGGGGCACAGATACGCAGTATTTT	-	-	TRBJ2-3	TRBV19
CASSGSKRNEQFF	TGTGCCAGCAGCGGGAGTAAGCGGAATGAGCAGTTCTTC	-	once	TRBJ2-1	TRBV9
CASSLDPGQAYEQYF	TGTGCCAGCAGTCTGGATCCGGGACAGGCTTACGAGCAGTACTTC	TRBD1	once	TRBJ2-7	TRBV28
CASRGHYEQFF	TGTGCCAGCCGAGGACATTATGAGCAGTTCTTC	-	-	TRBJ2-1	TRBV6-6
CASSFGLALDTQYF	TGTGCCAGCAGCTTTGGACTAGCGTTGGATACGCAGTATTTT	TRBD2	-	TRBJ2-3	TRBV7-3
CASSESLLDSYSNQPQHF	TGTGCCAGCAGTGAATCCCTCCTCGACAGCTATAGCAATCAGCCCCAGCATTTT	-	-	TRBJ1-5	TRBV2
CATSSPKHRTGESTEAFF	TGTGCCACCAGCAGTCCCAAACACCGGACAGGGGAGAGCACTGAAGCTTTCTTT	TRBD1	-	TRBJ1-1	TRBV15
CASSYGSGVAQPQHF	TGTGCCAGCAGTTACGGTTCGGGGGTGGCTCAGCCCCAGCATTTT	-	-	TRBJ1-5	TRBV6-6
CASSAKDRLSPEAFF	TGTGCCAGCAGCGCCAAGGACAGGTTGAGCCCTGAAGCTTTCTTT	TRBD1	once	TRBJ1-1	TRBV7-9
CASSEGGRGNTEAFF	TGTGCCAGCAGTGAAGGAGGGCGGGGGAACACTGAAGCTTTCTTT	-	-	TRBJ1-1	TRBV2
CASTLLRDRGTGELFF	TGTGCCAGTACCCTACTTAGGGACAGGGGGACCGGGGAGCTGTTTTTT	TRBD1	-	TRBJ2-2	TRBV19
CASSLSDQPQHF	TGCGCCAGCAGCTTGTCCGATCAGCCCCAGCATTTT	-	-	TRBJ1-5	TRBV5-1
CASSLMSDRGSGQYF	TGTGCCAGCAGCCTAATGTCGGACAGGGGGTCAGGGCAGTACTTC	TRBD1	-	TRBJ2-7	TRBV5-4
CASSTSGHQETQYF	TGTGCCAGCTCGACTAGCGGGCACCAAGAGACCCAGTACTTC	TRBD2	-	TRBJ2-5	TRBV28
CASSRGGAGAETQYF	TGTGCCAGCAGCCGGGGGGGGGCCGGTGCAGAGACCCAGTACTTC	TRBD2	-	TRBJ2-5	TRBV28
CASRLMTGSYNEQFF	TGTGCCAGCAGACTTATGACAGGGTCCTACAATGAGCAGTTCTTC	TRBD1	once	TRBJ2-1	TRBV27
CASSTTSGDTQYF	TGTGCCAGCTCAACTACTAGCGGGGATACGCAGTATTTT	TRBD2	-	TRBJ2-3	TRBV18
CASSWAREQNYGYTF	TGTGCCAGCAGTTGGGCCAGGGAACAAAACTATGGCTACACCTTC	-	-	TRBJ1-2	TRBV6-5
CASSLSTGQETQYF	TGTGCCAGCAGCTTAAGTACAGGTCAAGAGACCCAGTACTTC	-	-	TRBJ2-5	TRBV7-6
CASRGAGLEYNEQFF	TGTGCCAGCAGGGGTGCGGGTCTCGAGTACAATGAGCAGTTCTTC	-	-	TRBJ2-1	TRBV2
CASSISSPLYLAKNIQYF	TGTGCCAGTAGTATTTCTAGCCCGTTGTACCTAGCCAAAAACATTCAGTACTTC	-	-	TRBJ2-4	TRBV19
CASSPLTGFNDRGQPQHF	TGTGCCAGCAGCCCTCTGACAGGGTTTAACGATCGTGGTCAGCCCCAGCATTTT	TRBD1	-	TRBJ1-5	TRBV27
CASSFVAGLYNEQFF	TGCGCCAGCAGCTTTGTAGCGGGCTTGTACAATGAGCAGTTCTTC	TRBD2	-	TRBJ2-1	TRBV5-1
CASSRDYPGGEQFF	TGTGCCAGTAGCCGAGACTACCCCGGGGGGGAGCAGTTCTTC	TRBD2	-	TRBJ2-1	TRBV19
CASSMSTGSNYGYTF	TGTGCCAGTAGTATGTCGACAGGGAGCAACTATGGCTACACCTTC	TRBD1	-	TRBJ1-2	TRBV19